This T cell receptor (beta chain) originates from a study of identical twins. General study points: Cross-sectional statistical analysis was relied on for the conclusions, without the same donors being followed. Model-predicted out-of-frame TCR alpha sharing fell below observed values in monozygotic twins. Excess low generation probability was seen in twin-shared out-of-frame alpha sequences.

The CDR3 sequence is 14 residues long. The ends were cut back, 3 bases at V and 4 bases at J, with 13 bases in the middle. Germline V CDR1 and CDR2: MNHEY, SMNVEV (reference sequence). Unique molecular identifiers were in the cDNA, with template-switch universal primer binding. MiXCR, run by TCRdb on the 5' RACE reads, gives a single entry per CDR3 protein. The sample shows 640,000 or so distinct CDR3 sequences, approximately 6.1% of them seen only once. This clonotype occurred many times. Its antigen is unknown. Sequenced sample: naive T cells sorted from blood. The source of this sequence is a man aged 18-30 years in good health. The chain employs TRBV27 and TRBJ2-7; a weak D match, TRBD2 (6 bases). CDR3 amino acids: CASSFIAEGYEQYF. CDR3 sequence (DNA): TGTGCCAGCAGTTTTATAGCGGAGGGTTACGAGCAGTACTTC.